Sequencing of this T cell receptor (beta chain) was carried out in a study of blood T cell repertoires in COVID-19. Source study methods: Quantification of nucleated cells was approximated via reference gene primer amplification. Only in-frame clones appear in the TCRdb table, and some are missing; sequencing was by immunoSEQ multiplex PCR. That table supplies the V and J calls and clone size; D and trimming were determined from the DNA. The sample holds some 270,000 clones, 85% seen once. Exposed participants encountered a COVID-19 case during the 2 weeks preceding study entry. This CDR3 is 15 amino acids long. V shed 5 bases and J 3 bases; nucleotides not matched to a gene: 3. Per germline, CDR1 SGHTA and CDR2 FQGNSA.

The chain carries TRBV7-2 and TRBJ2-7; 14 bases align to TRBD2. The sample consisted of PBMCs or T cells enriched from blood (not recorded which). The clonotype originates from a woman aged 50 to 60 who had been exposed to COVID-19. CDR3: CASSRTSGGFYEQYF. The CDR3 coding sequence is TGTGCCAGCAGCCGGACTAGCGGGGGGTTCTACGAGCAGTACTTC.